These 21 T cell receptor beta chains came from one sample sequenced in a study of blood T cell repertoires in COVID-19. The table came from immunoSEQ multiplex PCR; TCRdb's copy has only in-frame clones and leaves some out. The top ten hold less than 3.5% of the sample, which has some 310,000 clones, 75% to 90% seen once. Source material: peripheral blood. All receptors come from a woman between 25 and 40 years old with COVID-19, enrolled during active disease.

In nucleotides, the CDR3 is TGTGCCAGCAGCCAAGATTTTAGCGGGGAATACGAGCAGTACTTC. This sequence encodes CASSQDFSGEYEQYF. V is TRBV3-1 (or the pseudogene TRBV3-2) and J is TRBJ2-7, with 8 bases identical to TRBD2. The V segment lost 0 bases and the J segment 4 bases; nucleotides outside the gene matches: 5. CDR1 is LGHDT and CDR2 is YNNKEL in the germline V gene (reference sequence). The CDR3 runs to 15 residues.

A single count supports this clone. This rearrangement joins TRBV29-1 to TRBJ1-2; D not resolved. CDR3 length: 12 residues. Trimming removed 0 bases from V and 8 bases from J, with 10 bases in between. CDR1 and CDR2 from the germline V gene are SQVTM and ANQGSEA. CDR3 nucleotides: TGCAGCGTTGAAGATCTGACGGGGGGCTACACCTTC. Protein product: CSVEDLTGGYTF.

This sequence joins TRBV7-9 and TRBJ2-5, with 7 bases lining up with TRBD2. Trimming cost V 8 bases and J 2 bases; bases outside gene matches: 2. The CDR3 runs 12 residues. Germline V lookup: CDR1 SEHNR, CDR2 FQNEAQ (reference sequence). CDR3 loop: CASGSGQETQYF. The CDR3 coding sequence is TGTGCCAGCGGTAGCGGGCAAGAGACCCAGTACTTC.

The CDR3 region has the DNA TGCGCCAGCAGATTCGGGACAGGTGACTACGAGCAGTACTTC. The encoded protein is CASRFGTGDYEQYF. The chain links TRBV5-1 to TRBJ2-7, with 8 bases fitting TRBD1. The CDR3 loop spans 14 amino acids. CDR1 is SGHRS, CDR2 YFSETQ, per germline. J lost 3 bases, V lost 5 bases, and 7 bases had no gene match. The variable domain in full, with the rest retrieved from reference TRBV5-1 and TRBJ2-7, is KAGVTQTPRYLIKTRGQQVTLSCSPISGHRSVSWYQQTPGQGLQFLFEYFSETQRNKGNFPGRFSGRQFSNSRSEMNVSTLELGDSALYLCASRFGTGDYEQYFGPGTRLTVT.

This chain links TRBV15 with TRBJ2-6; 7 bases match TRBD1. Trimming took 1 base from V and 2 from J; bases not matched to a gene: 2. This CDR3 is built from 16 residues. Germline V gene data show CDR1 as LNHNV and CDR2 as YYDKDF (reference sequence). CDR3 bases: TGTGCCACCAGCAGAGGTGGGACAGCTGGGGCCAACGTCCTGACTTTC. As protein: CATSRGGTAGANVLTF.

This clone was detected a few times. The rearrangement links TRBV19 to TRBJ1-4; D uncertain. Trimming took 5 bases from V and 0 from J, leaving 10 bases between them. Looked up from germline, CDR1 is LNHDA and CDR2 is SQIVND (reference sequence). This CDR3 comprises 15 residues. This CDR3 reads CASSLGRATNEKLFF. DNA of the CDR3: TGTGCCAGTAGTCTCGGTCGGGCAACTAATGAAAAACTGTTTTTT.

The rearrangement uses TRBV6-6 and TRBJ1-5; a possible D gene is TRBD1 (6 bases). Trimming pared 5 bases from V and 3 bases from J, leaving 11 bases between. The germline V gene has CDR1 MNHNY and CDR2 SVGAGI (reference sequence). This CDR3 comprises 14 residues. The CDR3 DNA reads TGTGCCAGCAGTGAGGGACACCTCAATCAGCCCCAGCATTTT. It specifies CASSEGHLNQPQHF.

The chain links TRBV7-9 to TRBJ2-1, with 8 bases identical to TRBD1. Germline CDR1 reads SEHNR; CDR2 reads FQNEAQ (reference sequence). CDR3 length: 12 residues. V trimming: 4 bases; J trimming: 16 bases; junction bases outside the gene matches: 9. The DNA of the CDR3 is TGTGCCAGCAGCTCACAGACAGGGGCAAAATTCTTC. Protein sequence: CASSSQTGAKFF.

The V call is TRBV7-9, the J call TRBJ1-3; D remains ambiguous. The CDR3 covers 16 residues. Germline V gene data show CDR1 as SEHNR and CDR2 as FQNEAQ (reference sequence). Trimming took 5 bases from V and 2 from J, leaving 16 bases between them. The CDR3 sequence: CASSLEVAVAGNTIYF. The DNA for the CDR3 is TGTGCCAGCAGCCTTGAGGTGGCGGTTGCTGGAAACACCATATATTTT.

V is TRBV19 and J is TRBJ1-4, with D hard to call. V lost 2 bases and J 4 bases, leaving 11 bases between the germline ends. The germline CDR1 and CDR2 sequences are LNHDA and SQIVND (reference sequence). The CDR3 is made up of 15 amino acids. Here the CDR3 reads CASSIRGSYNEKLFF. CDR3 sequence (DNA): TGTGCCAGTAGTATACGCGGTAGCTATAATGAAAAACTGTTTTTT.

Details on this clone: The junction and the germline gene differ at one end; a read error may be behind it. This chain uses TRBV2 with TRBJ1-5, with D hard to call. The CDR3 has 15 residues. In germline, CDR1 is SNHLY, CDR2 FYNNEI. CDR3 nucleotides: TGTGCCAGCGGTGAGGCGCGGTTCAGTTCTCAGCCCCAGCATTTT. Translation gives CASGEARFSSQPQHF.

The chain couples TRBV11-2 to TRBJ2-7; perhaps TRBD2 as D (5 bases). The V gene lost 1 base and the J gene lost 0 bases, with 10 bases spanning the gap. This CDR3 is 15 amino acids long. Per the germline V gene, CDR1 is SGHAT and CDR2 is FQNNGV. DNA for the CDR3: TGTGCCAGCAGCTTAGCGGGGTCCGCCTCCTACGAGCAGTACTTC. Translating gives CASSLAGSASYEQYF.

The V call is TRBV19, the J call TRBJ1-1, with 10 bases that match TRBD1. This CDR3 comprises 16 residues. Per germline, CDR1 LNHDA and CDR2 SQIVND (reference sequence). J gave up 0 bases and V 2 bases, and 3 bases lay outside the gene matches. DNA for the CDR3: TGTGCCAGTAGTATACCGGGACAGGGGTTGAACACTGAAGCTTTCTTT. It yields the protein CASSIPGQGLNTEAFF.

J is TRBJ2-5 and V is TRBV12-5; possible D gene TRBD1, 6 bases. Germline loops: CDR1 LGHNT, CDR2 FRNRAP. Between the trimmed V and J ends, which lost 0 bases and 3 bases, there was a span of 11 bases. The CDR3 length is 15 residues. The CDR3 is CASGLVIHREETQYF. In nucleotides, the CDR3 is TGTGCTAGTGGTTTGGTAATACACAGGGAAGAGACCCAGTACTTC. Full variable domain (rest looked up from reference TRBV12-5 and TRBJ2-5): DARVTQTPRHKVTEMGQEVTMRCQPILGHNTVFWYRQTMMQGLELLAYFRNRAPLDDSGMPKDRFSAEMPDATLATLKIQPSEPRDSAVYFCASGLVIHREETQYFGPGTRLLVL.

The genes are TRBV5-8 and TRBJ1-3; perhaps TRBD1 as D (6 bases). Trimming took 3 bases from V and 0 from J, leaving 7 bases between them. The CDR3 contains 14 residues. The germline V gene encodes CDR1 SGHTS and CDR2 YDEGEE. DNA of the CDR3: TGTGCCAGCAGCTGGGGGCCCTCTGGAAACACCATATATTTT. Translation gives CASSWGPSGNTIYF.

V is TRBV18 and J is TRBJ1-4; maybe TRBD1 (6 bases). Trimming left V 0 bases short and J 8 bases short, with 7 bases between. Germline loops: CDR1 KGHSH, CDR2 LQKENI. The CDR3 has 13 residues. The CDR3 DNA reads as TGTGCCAGCTCACCACCGGACAGCGAAAAACTGTTTTTT. Encoded protein: CASSPPDSEKLFF. Full variable domain (remainder filled in from reference TRBV18 and TRBJ1-4): NAGVMQNPRHLVRRRGQEARLRCSPMKGHSHVYWYRQLPEEGLKFMVYLQKENIIDESGMPKERFSAEFPKEGPSILRIQQVVRGDSAAYFCASSPPDSEKLFFGSGTQLSVL.

This clone has only a few counts. The chain has TRBV2 and TRBJ2-1; D is unresolved. The V and J ends lost 4 bases and 9 bases respectively, with 4 bases between them. CDR1 SNHLY and CDR2 FYNNEI come from the germline V gene. CDR3 length: 10 amino acids. CDR3 nucleotide sequence: TGTGCCAGCAGTGGAGTTGAGCAGTTCTTC. Translation gives CASSGVEQFF.

This rearrangement joins TRBV9 to TRBJ2-2, with D possibly matching TRBD2 (6 bases). Per the germline V gene, CDR1 is SGDLS and CDR2 is YYNGEE. Trimming left V 5 bases short and J 6 bases short, with 14 bases between. The CDR3 runs 14 residues. For the CDR3, the DNA is TGTGCCAGCAGACCTCGCGGGACTGCCGGGGAGCTGTTTTTT. This gives the protein CASRPRGTAGELFF.

This clone was observed a handful of times. V is TRBV30 and J is TRBJ2-3, with TRBD2 matching 15 bases. This CDR3 is built from 18 residues. Germline CDR1 is GTSNPN and CDR2 is SVGIG (reference sequence). V trimming: 2 bases; J trimming: 1 base; junction bases outside the gene matches: 7. CDR3 bases: TGTGCCTGGAGTCGGGGACTAGCGGGAGGTATGGGCACAGATACGCAGTATTTT. As protein: CAWSRGLAGGMGTDTQYF.

This rearrangement joins TRBV2 to TRBJ2-7, with 9 bases fitting TRBD1. Germline CDR1 and CDR2: SNHLY and FYNNEI. This CDR3 is built from 14 residues. V trimming: 5 bases; J trimming: 7 bases; junction bases outside the gene matches: 9. The CDR3 nucleotides are TGTGCCAGCAGTCCTCGGGACAGGGTAAAGGAGCAGTACTTC. This gives the protein CASSPRDRVKEQYF. Complete variable domain (other parts from reference TRBV2 and TRBJ2-7): EPEVTQTPSHQVTQMGQEVILRCVPISNHLYFYWYRQILGQKVEFLVSFYNNEISEKSEIFDDQFSVERPDGSNFTLKIRSTKLEDSAMYFCASSPRDRVKEQYFGPGTRLTVT.

This rearrangement joins TRBV6-5 to TRBJ2-1; the D gene is possibly TRBD2 (6 bases). Germline CDR1 and CDR2: MNHEY and SVGAGI. V was shortened by 6 bases and J by 14 bases, with 20 bases between the two germline ends. CDR3 length: 13 residues. For the CDR3, the DNA is TGTGCCAGCAGCCCCAGTACTAGCCGGGAAAAGTTCTTC. This translates into CASSPSTSREKFF.